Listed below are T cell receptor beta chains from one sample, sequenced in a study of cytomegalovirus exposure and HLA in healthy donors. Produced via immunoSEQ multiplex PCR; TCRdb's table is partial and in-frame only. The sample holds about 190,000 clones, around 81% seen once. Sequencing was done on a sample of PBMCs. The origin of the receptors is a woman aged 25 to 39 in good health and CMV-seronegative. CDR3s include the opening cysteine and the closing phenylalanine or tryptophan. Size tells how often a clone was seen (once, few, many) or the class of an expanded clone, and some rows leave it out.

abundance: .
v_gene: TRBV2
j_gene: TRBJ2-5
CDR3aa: CASSDTSWEETQYF

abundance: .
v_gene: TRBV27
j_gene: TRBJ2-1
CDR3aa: CASSPTSGLYNEQFF

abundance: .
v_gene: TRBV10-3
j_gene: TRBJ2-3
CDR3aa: CAISGGGGVTDTQYF

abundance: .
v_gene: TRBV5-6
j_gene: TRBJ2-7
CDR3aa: CASTRTSGLSYEQYF

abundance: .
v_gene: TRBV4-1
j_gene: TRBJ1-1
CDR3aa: CASSHDGWMAFF

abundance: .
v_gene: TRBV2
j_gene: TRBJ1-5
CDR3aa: CASSDGGPQHF

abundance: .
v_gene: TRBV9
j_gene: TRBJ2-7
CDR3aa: CASSVGLAGEAYEQYF

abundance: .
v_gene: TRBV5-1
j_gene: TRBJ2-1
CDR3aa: CASSPDRDLPHNEQFF

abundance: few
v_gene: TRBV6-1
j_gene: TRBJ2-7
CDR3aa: CASSDLGQGGSYEQYF

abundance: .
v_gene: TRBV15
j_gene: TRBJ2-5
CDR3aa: CATSRDRETQYF

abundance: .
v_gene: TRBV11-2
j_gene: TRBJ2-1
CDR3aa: CASSLDPRLAGGLGVNEQFF

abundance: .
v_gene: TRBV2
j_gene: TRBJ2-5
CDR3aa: CASSPAGWTQYF

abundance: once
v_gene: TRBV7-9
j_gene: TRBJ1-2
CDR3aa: CASSSLTGNGYTF

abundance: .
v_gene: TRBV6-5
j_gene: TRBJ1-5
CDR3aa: CASRGGANQPQHF

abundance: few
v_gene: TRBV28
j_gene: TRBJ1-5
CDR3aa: CASRGDRAIIQPQHF

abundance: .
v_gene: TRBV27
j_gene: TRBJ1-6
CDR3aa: CASSWDRENSPLHF

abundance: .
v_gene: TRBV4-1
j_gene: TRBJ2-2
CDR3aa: CASSQSEGALDGELFF

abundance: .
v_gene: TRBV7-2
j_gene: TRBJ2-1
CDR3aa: CASSLVSSGEQFF

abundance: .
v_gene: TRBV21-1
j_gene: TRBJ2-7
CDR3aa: CASTDRGGDYEQYF

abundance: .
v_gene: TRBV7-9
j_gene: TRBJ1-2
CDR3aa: CASSLSGTANYGYTF

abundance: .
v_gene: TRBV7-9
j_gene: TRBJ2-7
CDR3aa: CASSFQGGSYEQYF

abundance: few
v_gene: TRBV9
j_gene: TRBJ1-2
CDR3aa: CASAPGTGLYGYTF